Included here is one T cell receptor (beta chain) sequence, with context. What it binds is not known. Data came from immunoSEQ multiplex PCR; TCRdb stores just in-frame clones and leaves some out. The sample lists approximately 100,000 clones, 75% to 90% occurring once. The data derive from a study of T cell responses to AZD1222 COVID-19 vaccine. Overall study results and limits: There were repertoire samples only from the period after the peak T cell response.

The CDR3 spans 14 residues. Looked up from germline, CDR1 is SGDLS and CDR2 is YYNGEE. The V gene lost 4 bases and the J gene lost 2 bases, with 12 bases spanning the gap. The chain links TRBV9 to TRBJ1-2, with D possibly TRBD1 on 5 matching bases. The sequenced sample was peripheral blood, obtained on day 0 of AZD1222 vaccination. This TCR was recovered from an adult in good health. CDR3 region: CASSPAEGNYGYTF. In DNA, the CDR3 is TGTGCCAGCAGCCCAGCGGAGGGGAACTATGGCTACACCTTC. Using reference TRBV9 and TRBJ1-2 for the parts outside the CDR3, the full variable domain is DSGVTQTPKHLITATGQRVTLRCSPRSGDLSVYWYQQSLDQGLQFLIQYYNGEERAKGNILERFSAQQFPDLHSELNLSSLELGDSALYFCASSPAEGNYGYTFGSGTRLTVV.